These 15 T cell receptor beta chains share one sample of origin, sequenced in a study of spatial heterogeneity in lung cancer. Points from the study as a whole: Intratumoral expanded alpha and beta TCR counts were found to track tumor mutation counts.

Their antigens remain unidentified. Time point: sample taken at primary tumor resection. In TCRdb, the 5' RACE reads were re-called with MiXCR into one record per CDR3 protein. The table lists 10,000 to 15,000 distinct CDR3 sequences, around 6.3% of them singletons. The sample was lung tumor tissue, taken at surgery. The receptors were sampled from a female donor with early-stage non-small cell lung cancer.

This clonotype was seen repeatedly, ten times or more. The chain uses TRBV12-3 or TRBV12-4 and TRBJ2-2, with D possibly being TRBD2 (5 bases). This CDR3 spans 15 amino acids. V lost 7 bases and J 4 bases, leaving 16 bases between the germline ends. CDR3 sequence reads: CASTSRGVGTGELFF. As DNA, the CDR3 is TGTGCCAGCACCTCTCGGGGTGTGGGCACCGGGGAGCTGTTTTTT.

This clonotype has ten or more counts. The chain employs TRBV6-2 or TRBV6-3 and TRBJ2-1; 13 nucleotides agree with TRBD2. Trimming at V came to 6 bases and at J to 5 bases, leaving 10 bases not matched to a gene. The length of the CDR3 is 17 residues. The germline gives CDR1 MNHEY, CDR2 SVGEGT. The CDR3, as DNA: TGTGCCAGCAGAACACCGGGACTAGCGGGAATGAACAATGAGCAGTTCTTC. It translates to CASRTPGLAGMNNEQFF.

This clonotype is termed medium-sized. This rearrangement joins TRBV20-1 to TRBJ2-1; 14 bases line up with TRBD2. This CDR3 comprises 19 residues. The germline V gene has CDR1 DFQATT and CDR2 SNEGSKA (reference sequence). V was pared by 5 bases and J by 1 base, with 13 bases of the junction left unmatched. The CDR3 region is CSARRIGTSGRNSYNEQFF. CDR3 sequence (DNA): TGCAGTGCTCGCCGAATCGGGACTAGCGGGAGAAATTCCTACAATGAGCAGTTCTTC.

In its sample, this clonotype was seen a few times. The chain couples TRBV6-5 to TRBJ2-5, with D possibly TRBD1 on 5 matching bases. Trimming took 5 bases from V and 4 from J, leaving 20 bases between them. Germline assignment: CDR1 MNHEY and CDR2 SVGAGI. The CDR3 is 16 amino acids. This CDR3 reads CASSLTPQEGVETQYF. The CDR3 coding sequence is TGTGCCAGCAGTCTAACCCCACAGGAAGGGGTAGAGACCCAGTACTTC.

This clonotype has a count of ten or more. V gene TRBV20-1 combines with J gene TRBJ2-1; D perhaps matches TRBD2 (5 bases). V was cut by 6 bases and J by 1 base, with 10 bases left in between. CDR3 length equals 13 residues. From germline, CDR1 is DFQATT and CDR2 SNEGSKA (reference sequence). The DNA for the CDR3 is TGCAGTGCATCCGCGGGTTCCTACAATGAGCAGTTCTTC. Amino acids: CSASAGSYNEQFF.

There are many counts of this clonotype. The chain carries TRBV11-1 and TRBJ1-1; 8 nucleotides align to TRBD1. V trimming: 5 bases; J trimming: 5 bases; junction bases outside the gene matches: 7. The CDR3 has 14 residues. CDR1 and CDR2 (germline): SGHAT, FQDESV (reference sequence). CDR3: CASSPKNRGTEAFF. In DNA, the CDR3 is TGTGCCAGCAGCCCTAAAAACAGGGGGACTGAAGCTTTCTTT.

Relative to its sample, this clonotype is medium-sized. The chain is built from TRBV30 and TRBJ2-7, with TRBD1 matching over 9 bases. With 0 bases clipped from V and 7 bases from J, the junction kept 7 bases outside the gene matches. The CDR3 sequence is 14 residues long. From germline, CDR1 is GTSNPN and CDR2 SVGIG (reference sequence). The DNA for the CDR3 is TGTGCCTGGAGTGTTGGGACAGGGCTTCGAGAGCAGTACTTC. Its translation: CAWSVGTGLREQYF.

This clonotype turned up a few times. The chain combines TRBV10-3 with TRBJ2-3; a weak D match, TRBD2 (5 bases). V lost 11 bases, J lost 2 bases, and 11 bases lay in between. Germline V gene data show CDR1 as ENHRY and CDR2 as SYGVKD. This CDR3 is built from 12 residues. The DNA for the CDR3 is TGTGCCGTCGGGAAAGACACAGATACGCAGTATTTT. This gives the protein CAVGKDTDTQYF.

This clonotype was counted many times. The rearrangement uses TRBV7-2 and TRBJ2-1; D is uncertain. The V gene lost 2 bases and the J gene lost 7 bases, with 21 bases spanning the gap. CDR1 is SGHTA, CDR2 FQGNSA, per germline. The CDR3 runs to 17 residues. The CDR3 loop reads CASSLNQGLVMGNEQFF. The CDR3 nucleotides are TGTGCCAGCAGCTTAAATCAAGGTCTAGTCATGGGAAATGAGCAGTTCTTC.

Many counts were recorded for this clonotype. The chain employs TRBV29-1 and TRBJ1-1, with D possibly being TRBD1 (5 bases). Between the trimmed V and J ends, which lost 5 bases and 2 bases, there was a span of 12 bases. CDR3 length: 13 residues. The germline CDR1 and CDR2 sequences are SQVTM and ANQGSEA. CDR3 in DNA: TGCAGCGTTAAAATGACAGTAAACACTGAAGCTTTCTTT. This translates into CSVKMTVNTEAFF.

In its sample, this clonotype was seen many times. The chain joins TRBV20-1 to TRBJ2-3; the D is unclear. Looked up from germline, CDR1 is DFQATT and CDR2 is SNEGSKA (reference sequence). Trimming left V 6 bases short and J 8 bases short, with 21 bases between. The CDR3 totals 14 residues. DNA of the CDR3: TGCAGTGCCACTTTAGTAGTGGCTACGGGTACGCAGTATTTT. Translation: CSATLVVATGTQYF.

By share, this clonotype counts as medium-sized (0.01 to 0.1%). The genes are TRBV6-5 and TRBJ2-1, with D unclear. The ends were cut back, 2 bases at V and 2 bases at J, with 10 bases in the middle. Germline V gene data show CDR1 as MNHEY and CDR2 as SVGAGI. The CDR3 spans 15 residues. CDR3 bases: TGTGCCAGCAGTTACACCCTGGCAGCCTACAATGAGCAGTTCTTC. Encoded protein: CASSYTLAAYNEQFF.

This clonotype is medium-sized (0.01 to 0.1%). J is TRBJ1-5 and V is TRBV7-2, with 8 nucleotides matching TRBD1. The CDR3 is made up of 14 amino acids. With V trimmed by 3 bases and J by 7 bases, 5 bases remained unmatched. The germline V gene encodes CDR1 SGHTA and CDR2 FQGNSA. The DNA for the CDR3 is TGTGCCAGCAGCTTCGACAGGGGTGGCCAGCCCCAGCATTTT. It specifies CASSFDRGGQPQHF.

This clonotype was picked up many times. V is TRBV5-1 and J is TRBJ1-5; D remains unclear. Germline-derived CDR1 and CDR2 are SGHRS and YFSETQ. This CDR3 has 15 residues. V was clipped by 2 bases and J by 4 bases, with 13 bases between them. The CDR3 loop reads CASSLEGKVNQPQHF. CDR3 nucleotide sequence: TGCGCCAGCAGCTTAGAGGGAAAGGTGAATCAGCCCCAGCATTTT.

This clonotype has a count of ten or more. The chain combines TRBV19 with TRBJ2-7; 10 bases fit TRBD2. V trimming: 9 bases; J trimming: 3 bases; junction bases outside the gene matches: 8. The CDR3 totals 14 residues. In germline, CDR1 is LNHDA, CDR2 SQIVND (reference sequence). The CDR3 here is CASSIGTSVYEQYF. CDR3 nucleotides: TGTGCCAGCTCGATCGGGACTAGCGTCTACGAGCAGTACTTC.